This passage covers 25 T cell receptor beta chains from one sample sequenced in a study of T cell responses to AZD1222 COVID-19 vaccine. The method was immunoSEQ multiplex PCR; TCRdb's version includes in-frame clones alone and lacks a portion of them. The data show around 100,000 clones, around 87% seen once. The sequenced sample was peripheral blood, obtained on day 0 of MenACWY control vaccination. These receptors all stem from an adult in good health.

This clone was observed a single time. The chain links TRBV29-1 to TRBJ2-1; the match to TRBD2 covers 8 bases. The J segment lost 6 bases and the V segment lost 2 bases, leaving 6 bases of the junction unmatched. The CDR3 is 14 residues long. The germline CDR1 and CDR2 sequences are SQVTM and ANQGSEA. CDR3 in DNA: TGCAGCGTTGAAAGCGGGAGTGGGCCCAATGAGCAGTTCTTC. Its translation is CSVESGSGPNEQFF.

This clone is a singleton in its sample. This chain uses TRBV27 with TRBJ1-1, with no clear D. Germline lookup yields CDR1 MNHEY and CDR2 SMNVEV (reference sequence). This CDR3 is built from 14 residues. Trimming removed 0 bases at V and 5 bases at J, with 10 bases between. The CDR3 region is CASSLSDMGTEAFF. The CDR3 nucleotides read TGTGCCAGCAGTTTATCGGATATGGGGACTGAAGCTTTCTTT.

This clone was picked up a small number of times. DNA for the CDR3: TGTGCCAGCAGCTTGGTAGCGCAGTCCAACTACAATGAGCAGTTCTTC. Its translation is CASSLVAQSNYNEQFF. The V call is TRBV5-6, the J call TRBJ2-1, with a possible D match to TRBD2 (5 bases). From germline, CDR1 is SGHDT and CDR2 YYEEEE. CDR3 length: 16 residues. V lost 0 bases to trimming and J lost 3 bases, with 13 bases between them.

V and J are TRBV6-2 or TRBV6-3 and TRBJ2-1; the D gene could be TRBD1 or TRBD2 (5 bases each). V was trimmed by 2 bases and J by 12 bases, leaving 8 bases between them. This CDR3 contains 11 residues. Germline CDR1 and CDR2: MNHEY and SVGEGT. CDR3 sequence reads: CASSYTGPQFF. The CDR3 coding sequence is TGTGCCAGCAGTTACACGGGACCGCAGTTCTTC.

As DNA, the CDR3 is TGTGCCAGCTACGAGGGACCTCTCATCGTGGGAAACACCATATATTTT. Amino acids: CASYEGPLIVGNTIYF. J is TRBJ1-3 and V is TRBV28; maybe TRBD1 (5 bases). This CDR3 region has 16 residues. Germline-derived CDR1 and CDR2 are MDHEN and SYDVKM. V was pared by 8 bases and J by 4 bases, with 21 bases between. Full variable domain (outside the CDR3, taken from reference TRBV28 and TRBJ1-3): DVKVTQSSRYLVKRTGEKVFLECVQDMDHENMFWYRQDPGLGLRLIYFSYDVKMKEKGDIPEGYSVSREKKERFSLILESASTNQTSMYLCASYEGPLIVGNTIYFGEGSWLTVV.

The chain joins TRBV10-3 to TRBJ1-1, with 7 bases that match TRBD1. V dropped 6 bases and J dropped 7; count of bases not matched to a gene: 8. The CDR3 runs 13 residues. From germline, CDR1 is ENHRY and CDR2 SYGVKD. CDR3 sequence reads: CAIRIGQGDEAFF. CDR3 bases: TGTGCCATCAGAATAGGGCAGGGGGATGAAGCTTTCTTT.

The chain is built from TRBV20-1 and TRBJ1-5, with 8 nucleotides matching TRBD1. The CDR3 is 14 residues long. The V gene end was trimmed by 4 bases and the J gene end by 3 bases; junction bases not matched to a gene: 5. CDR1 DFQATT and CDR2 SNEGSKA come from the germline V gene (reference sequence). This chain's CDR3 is CSANDRGYNQPQHF. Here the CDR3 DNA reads TGCAGTGCTAATGACAGGGGATACAATCAGCCCCAGCATTTT.

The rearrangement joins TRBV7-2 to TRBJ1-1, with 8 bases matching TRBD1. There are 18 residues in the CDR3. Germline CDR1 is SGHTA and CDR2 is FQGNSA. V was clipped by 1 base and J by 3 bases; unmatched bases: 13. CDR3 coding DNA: TGTGCCAGCAGCTTAGTCGGACAGGGACAGATCTCCTACACTGAAGCTTTCTTT. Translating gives CASSLVGQGQISYTEAFF.

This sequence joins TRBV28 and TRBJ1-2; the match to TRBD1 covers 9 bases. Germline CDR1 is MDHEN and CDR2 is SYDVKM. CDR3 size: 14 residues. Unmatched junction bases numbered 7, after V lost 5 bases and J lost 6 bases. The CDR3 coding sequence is TGTGCCAGCAGTCGTACAACAGGGGGCAATGGCTACACCTTC. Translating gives CASSRTTGGNGYTF.

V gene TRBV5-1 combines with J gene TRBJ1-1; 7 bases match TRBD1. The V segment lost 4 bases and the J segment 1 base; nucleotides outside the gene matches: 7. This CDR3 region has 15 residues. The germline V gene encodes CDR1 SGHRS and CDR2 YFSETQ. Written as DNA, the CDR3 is TGCGCCAGCAGCCCAGGGGGGGCTAGGAACACTGAAGCTTTCTTT. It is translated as CASSPGGARNTEAFF.

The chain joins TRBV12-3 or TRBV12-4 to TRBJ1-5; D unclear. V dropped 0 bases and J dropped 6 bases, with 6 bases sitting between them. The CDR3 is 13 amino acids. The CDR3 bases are TGTGCCAGCAGTTTAGCTGGCGGTCAGCCCCAGCATTTT. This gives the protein CASSLAGGQPQHF.

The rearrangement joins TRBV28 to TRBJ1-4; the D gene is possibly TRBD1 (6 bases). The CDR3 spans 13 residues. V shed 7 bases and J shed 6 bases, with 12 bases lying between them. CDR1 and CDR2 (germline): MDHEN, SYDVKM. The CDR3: CASTRGGDEKLFF. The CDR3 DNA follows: TGTGCCAGCACTCGGGGGGGCGATGAAAAACTGTTTTTT. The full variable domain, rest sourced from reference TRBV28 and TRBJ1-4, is DVKVTQSSRYLVKRTGEKVFLECVQDMDHENMFWYRQDPGLGLRLIYFSYDVKMKEKGDIPEGYSVSREKKERFSLILESASTNQTSMYLCASTRGGDEKLFFGSGTQLSVL.

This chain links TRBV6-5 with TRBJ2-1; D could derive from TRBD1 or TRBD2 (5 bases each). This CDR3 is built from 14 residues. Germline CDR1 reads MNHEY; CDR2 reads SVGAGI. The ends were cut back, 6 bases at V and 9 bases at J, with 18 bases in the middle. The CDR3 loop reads CASSGTPQRTEQFF. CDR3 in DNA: TGTGCCAGCAGCGGGACCCCCCAAAGGACTGAGCAGTTCTTC.

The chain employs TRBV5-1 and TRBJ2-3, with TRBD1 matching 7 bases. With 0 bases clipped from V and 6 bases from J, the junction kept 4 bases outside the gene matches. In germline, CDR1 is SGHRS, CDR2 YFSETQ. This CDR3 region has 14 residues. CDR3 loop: CASSLGQGGDTQYF. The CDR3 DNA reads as TGCGCCAGCAGCTTGGGACAGGGCGGGGATACGCAGTATTTT.

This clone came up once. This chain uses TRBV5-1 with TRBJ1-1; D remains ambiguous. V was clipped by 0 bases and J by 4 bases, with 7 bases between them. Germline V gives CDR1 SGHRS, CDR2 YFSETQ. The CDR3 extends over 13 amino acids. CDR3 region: CASSLEDPTEAFF. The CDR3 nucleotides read TGCGCCAGCAGCTTGGAGGACCCCACTGAAGCTTTCTTT.

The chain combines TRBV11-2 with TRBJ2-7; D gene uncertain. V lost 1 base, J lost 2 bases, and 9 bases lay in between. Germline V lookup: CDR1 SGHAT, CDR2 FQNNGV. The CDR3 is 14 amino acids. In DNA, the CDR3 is TGTGCCAGCAGCTTAGGTCGGGTAACCTACGAGCAGTACTTC. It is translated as CASSLGRVTYEQYF. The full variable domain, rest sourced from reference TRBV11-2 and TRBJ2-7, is EAGVAQSPRYKIIEKRQSVAFWCNPISGHATLYWYQQILGQGPKLLIQFQNNGVVDDSQLPKDRFSAERLKGVDSTLKIQPAKLEDSAVYLCASSLGRVTYEQYFGPGTRLTVT.

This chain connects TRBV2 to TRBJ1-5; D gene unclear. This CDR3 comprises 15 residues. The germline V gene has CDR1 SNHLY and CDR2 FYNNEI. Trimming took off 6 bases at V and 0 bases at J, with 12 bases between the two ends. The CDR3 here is CASRGSLYSNQPQHF. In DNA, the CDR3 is TGTGCCAGCAGGGGGAGCCTATATAGCAATCAGCCCCAGCATTTT.

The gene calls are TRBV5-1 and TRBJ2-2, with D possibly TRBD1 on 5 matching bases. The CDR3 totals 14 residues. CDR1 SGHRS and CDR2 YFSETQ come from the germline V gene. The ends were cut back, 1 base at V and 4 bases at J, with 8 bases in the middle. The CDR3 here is CASSLQGLTGELFF. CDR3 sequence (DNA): TGCGCCAGCAGCTTGCAGGGCCTCACCGGGGAGCTGTTTTTT.

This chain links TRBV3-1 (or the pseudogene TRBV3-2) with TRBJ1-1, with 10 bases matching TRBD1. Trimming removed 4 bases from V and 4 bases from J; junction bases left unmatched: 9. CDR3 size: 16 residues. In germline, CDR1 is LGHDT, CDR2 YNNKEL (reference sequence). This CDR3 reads CASSRGTGERSTEAFF. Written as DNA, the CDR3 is TGTGCCAGCAGCCGAGGGACAGGGGAGAGGAGCACTGAAGCTTTCTTT.

The DNA of the CDR3 is TGCGCCAGCAGTGAGTCGAAAAGGGACAGGGGAAACACCATATATTTT. It codes for CASSESKRDRGNTIYF. This chain uses TRBV10-2 with TRBJ1-3; 8 bases agree with TRBD1. This CDR3 spans 16 amino acids. After removal of 0 bases from V and 4 bases from J, the junction contained 5 bases not matched to a gene. Germline V gene sequence: CDR1 WSHSY, CDR2 SAAADI.

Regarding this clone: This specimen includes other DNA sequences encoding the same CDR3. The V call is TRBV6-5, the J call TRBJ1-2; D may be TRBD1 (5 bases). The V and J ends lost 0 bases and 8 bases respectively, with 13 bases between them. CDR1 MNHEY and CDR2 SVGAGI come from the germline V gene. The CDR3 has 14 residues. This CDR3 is CASSYSTARGGYTF. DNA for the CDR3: TGTGCCAGCAGTTACTCAACCGCACGGGGCGGCTACACCTTC.

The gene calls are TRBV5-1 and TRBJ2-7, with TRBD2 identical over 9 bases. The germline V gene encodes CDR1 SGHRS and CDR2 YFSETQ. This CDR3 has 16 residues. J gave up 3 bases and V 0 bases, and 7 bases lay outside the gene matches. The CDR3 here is CASSLGLAGKDYEQYF. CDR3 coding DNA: TGCGCCAGCAGCTTGGGCCTAGCGGGGAAAGACTACGAGCAGTACTTC.

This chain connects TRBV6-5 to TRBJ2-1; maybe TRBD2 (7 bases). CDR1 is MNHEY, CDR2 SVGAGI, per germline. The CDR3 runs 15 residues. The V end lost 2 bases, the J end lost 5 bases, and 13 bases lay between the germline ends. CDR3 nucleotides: TGTGCCAGCAGTTACGGGGGGGGCCCTCACAATGAGCAGTTCTTC. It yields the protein CASSYGGGPHNEQFF.

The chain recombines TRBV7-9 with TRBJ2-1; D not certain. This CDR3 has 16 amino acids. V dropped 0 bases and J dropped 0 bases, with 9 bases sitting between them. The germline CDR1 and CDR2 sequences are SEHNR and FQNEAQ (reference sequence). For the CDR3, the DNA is TGTGCCAGCAGCTTAGCTCATACGTCCTCCTACAATGAGCAGTTCTTC. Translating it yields CASSLAHTSSYNEQFF.

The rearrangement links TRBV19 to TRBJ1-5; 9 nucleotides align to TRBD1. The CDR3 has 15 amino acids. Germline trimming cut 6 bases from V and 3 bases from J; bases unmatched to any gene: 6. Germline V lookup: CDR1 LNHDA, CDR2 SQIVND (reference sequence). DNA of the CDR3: TGTGCCAGTAGCCGAGGGACAGGGCCCAATCAGCCCCAGCATTTT. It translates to CASSRGTGPNQPQHF.